A single sample gave rise to the 20 T cell receptor beta chains below, sequenced in a study of blood T cell repertoires in COVID-19. This table comes from immunoSEQ multiplex PCR, and its TCRdb copy is limited to in-frame clones, with some not included. This table has 200,000 to 300,000 clones, over 85% appearing once. Material: PBMCs or T cells enriched from blood (not recorded which). These receptors were collected from a woman in her twenties or thirties with acute COVID-19.

The chain combines TRBV24-1 with TRBJ2-2; weak D call: TRBD1 (5 bases). V dropped 4 bases and J dropped 8 bases, with 10 bases sitting between them. The CDR3 is 13 residues long. Germline V lookup: CDR1 KGHDR, CDR2 SFDVKD. CDR3 in amino acids: CATSELTVGELFF. The CDR3 nucleotides read TGTGCCACCAGTGAGCTGACAGTTGGGGAGCTGTTTTTT.

As to this clone: Other DNA variants within this sample encode the same CDR3. The chain is built from TRBV30 and TRBJ1-1; D unclear. The CDR3 covers 12 residues. Trimming took off 3 bases at V and 1 base at J, with 6 bases between the two ends. Germline CDR1 GTSNPN, CDR2 SVGIG (reference sequence). CDR3 in DNA: TGTGCCTGGAGCCCAGGGAACACTGAAGCTTTCTTT. Its protein is CAWSPGNTEAFF.

The chain joins TRBV10-3 to TRBJ1-2; tentative D call: TRBD1 (5 bases). The CDR3 extends over 11 amino acids. Looked up from germline, CDR1 is ENHRY and CDR2 is SYGVKD. With 10 bases removed from V and 9 bases from J, the gap between germline ends came to 15 bases. CDR3 DNA sequence: TGTGCCACCGAGAAGGGGAGGCGCTACACCTTC. It specifies CATEKGRRYTF.

V usage is TRBV5-1 and J usage is TRBJ1-3, with 11 bases lining up with TRBD1. V lost 0 bases, J lost 0 bases, and 5 bases stayed unmatched. There are 18 residues in the CDR3. The V gene's germline CDR1 is SGHRS and CDR2 YFSETQ. CDR3 coding DNA: TGCGCCAGCAGCTTGGTGTCCGGGACAGGGGGCTCTGGAAACACCATATATTTT. Protein sequence: CASSLVSGTGGSGNTIYF.

The chain couples TRBV27 to TRBJ2-7; 9 nucleotides line up with TRBD2. Looked up from germline, CDR1 is MNHEY and CDR2 is SMNVEV (reference sequence). The CDR3 spans 15 residues. Trimming took 7 bases from V and 3 from J; bases not matched to a gene: 10. Here the CDR3 reads CASTLGAGGDYEQYF. The CDR3 DNA is TGTGCCAGCACTCTAGGTGCGGGGGGGGACTACGAGCAGTACTTC.

The chain uses TRBV15 and TRBJ1-5, with 7 bases that match TRBD1. After removal of 4 bases from V and 7 bases from J, the junction contained 10 bases not matched to a gene. Germline V gene data show CDR1 as LNHNV and CDR2 as YYDKDF (reference sequence). The CDR3 runs to 15 residues. Here the CDR3 reads CATSINRGSQQPQHF. DNA of the CDR3: TGTGCCACCAGCATCAACAGGGGATCACAGCAGCCCCAGCATTTT.

V usage is TRBV5-1 and J usage is TRBJ2-7; 7 bases agree with TRBD1. V lost 0 bases to trimming and J lost 0 bases; unmatched junction nucleotides: 3. CDR1 SGHRS and CDR2 YFSETQ come from the germline V gene. The CDR3 consists of 15 residues. As DNA, the CDR3 is TGCGCCAGCAGCTTGGTGACAGGGTTCTCCTACGAGCAGTACTTC. It specifies CASSLVTGFSYEQYF.

This clone occurred once. This sequence joins TRBV6-5 and TRBJ1-1; D is perhaps TRBD1 (6 bases). This CDR3 contains 14 residues. The germline V gene encodes CDR1 MNHEY and CDR2 SVGAGI. V gave up 6 bases and J gave up 0 bases, with 11 bases separating them. The CDR3 sequence: CASRTWGLNTEAFF. The CDR3 nucleotides read TGTGCCAGCAGGACCTGGGGGCTGAACACTGAAGCTTTCTTT.

The chain employs TRBV19 and TRBJ2-2; tentative D call: TRBD2 (6 bases). CDR1 and CDR2 (germline): LNHDA, SQIVND (reference sequence). V was pared by 4 bases and J by 1 base, with 16 bases between. This CDR3 contains 17 residues. CDR3 region: CASSKGGALWNTGELFF. The CDR3, as DNA: TGTGCCAGTAGTAAAGGAGGGGCTCTTTGGAACACCGGGGAGCTGTTTTTT.

V is TRBV18 and J is TRBJ1-3, with D maybe TRBD1 (6 bases). This CDR3 region has 17 residues. Germline V gene data show CDR1 as KGHSH and CDR2 as LQKENI. The V gene lost 6 bases and the J gene lost 3 bases, with 21 bases spanning the gap. CDR3 sequence reads: CASSPEDRPSFGNTIYF. The CDR3 DNA reads TGTGCCAGCTCCCCAGAGGACAGACCCTCTTTTGGAAACACCATATATTTT.

The V call is TRBV19, the J call TRBJ1-5; no clear D gene. Germline assignment: CDR1 LNHDA and CDR2 SQIVND (reference sequence). The CDR3 totals 13 residues. V lost 8 bases and J lost 3, with 11 bases in between. CDR3 region: CASRLAANQPQHF. The CDR3 DNA reads TGTGCCAGTCGGCTGGCGGCCAATCAGCCCCAGCATTTT.

V and J are TRBV19 and TRBJ2-2, with D possibly being TRBD2 (6 bases). Germline loops: CDR1 LNHDA, CDR2 SQIVND (reference sequence). The CDR3 consists of 16 residues. With 6 bases removed from V and 2 bases from J, the gap between germline ends came to 16 bases. The CDR3, as DNA: TGTGCCAGTAGCCAGGCCGGGACTGTTAACACCGGGGAGCTGTTTTTT. Its translation is CASSQAGTVNTGELFF.

The chain uses TRBV7-3 and TRBJ2-2, with D tentatively TRBD1 (6 bases). Per germline, CDR1 SGHTA and CDR2 FQGTGA. CDR3 length: 13 amino acids. The V end lost 7 bases, the J end lost 5 bases, and 11 bases lay between the germline ends. CDR3 loop: CASTPQGTGELFF. Here the CDR3 DNA reads TGTGCCAGCACCCCACAGGGAACCGGGGAGCTGTTTTTT.

J is TRBJ1-2 and V is TRBV10-3; D perhaps matches TRBD1 (5 bases). The germline CDR1 and CDR2 sequences are ENHRY and SYGVKD. The CDR3 covers 11 residues. The V end lost 10 bases, the J end lost 8 bases, and 14 bases lay between the germline ends. CDR3 nucleotide sequence: TGTGCCACCCTAGGGGAGGGAGGCTACACCTTC. This translates into CATLGEGGYTF.

This chain joins TRBV15 and TRBJ2-5; D is perhaps TRBD1 (6 bases). The germline V gene encodes CDR1 LNHNV and CDR2 YYDKDF (reference sequence). The length of the CDR3 is 15 residues. Between the trimmed V and J ends, which lost 0 bases and 3 bases, there was a span of 11 bases. CDR3 residues: CATSREGTGKETQYF. The CDR3 bases are TGTGCCACCAGCAGAGAAGGCACAGGGAAAGAGACCCAGTACTTC.

The CDR3 region has the DNA TGTGCCAGTAGTATGGGACTAGCGGGGAACATTCAGTACTTC. Amino acid sequence: CASSMGLAGNIQYF. The J gene is TRBJ2-4, the V gene TRBV19, with 13 nucleotides matching TRBD2. The CDR3 has 14 amino acids. The V gene's germline CDR1 is LNHDA and CDR2 SQIVND (reference sequence). V gave up 3 bases and J gave up 7 bases; unmatched junction bases: 0. Complete variable domain (other parts from reference TRBV19 and TRBJ2-4): DGGITQSPKYLFRKEGQNVTLSCEQNLNHDAMYWYRQDPGQGLRLIYYSQIVNDFQKGDIAEGYSVSREKKESFPLTVTSAQKNPTAFYLCASSMGLAGNIQYFGAGTRLSVL.

The genes are TRBV14 and TRBJ1-1; 9 bases line up with TRBD1. The trim removed 3 bases at V and 3 bases at J, leaving 5 bases unmatched. The germline V gene encodes CDR1 SGHDN and CDR2 FVKESK. The CDR3 extends over 15 amino acids. CDR3 sequence reads: CASSQYRGRHTEAFF. CDR3 nucleotide sequence: TGTGCCAGCAGCCAGTACAGGGGGCGGCACACTGAAGCTTTCTTT.

The chain uses TRBV3-1 (or the pseudogene TRBV3-2) and TRBJ2-7; D gene ambiguous. The V and J ends lost 4 bases and 5 bases respectively, with 12 bases between them. Germline V CDR1 and CDR2: LGHDT, YNNKEL (reference sequence). CDR3 size: 13 residues. DNA of the CDR3: TGTGCCAGCAGCCTTAGTCCGATCGACGAGCAGTACTTC. It codes for CASSLSPIDEQYF.

The chain is built from TRBV7-2 and TRBJ2-7; the match to TRBD2 covers 11 bases. CDR1 and CDR2 (germline): SGHTA, FQGNSA. The CDR3 extends over 17 amino acids. Trimming at V came to 3 bases and at J to 0 bases, leaving 7 bases not matched to a gene. CDR3 loop: CASSFTAGTSGSYEQYF. CDR3 nucleotide sequence: TGTGCCAGCAGCTTTACAGCCGGGACTAGCGGCTCCTACGAGCAGTACTTC.

This clone was observed a single time. This chain connects TRBV2 to TRBJ1-5, with 7 positions matching TRBD1. Germline V gene sequence: CDR1 SNHLY, CDR2 FYNNEI. The CDR3 is 16 amino acids. The trim removed 2 bases at V and 6 bases at J, leaving 10 bases unmatched. Written as DNA, the CDR3 is TGTGCCAGCAGTGAAAGGGGACAGTGGGGTCTTCAGCCCCAGCATTTT. Translating it yields CASSERGQWGLQPQHF. The full variable domain, rest sourced from reference TRBV2 and TRBJ1-5, is EPEVTQTPSHQVTQMGQEVILRCVPISNHLYFYWYRQILGQKVEFLVSFYNNEISEKSEIFDDQFSVERPDGSNFTLKIRSTKLEDSAMYFCASSERGQWGLQPQHFGDGTRLSIL.